This is a list of T cell receptor delta chains from one sample in a study of Vδ1+ human thymocytes. TCRdb re-called the multiplex PCR reads with CATT. The sample yields over 65,000 delta-chain clones, about 38% seen once. Source material: Vdelta1+ gamma-delta thymocytes from the thymus. The source of these receptors is a boy under three years old who had congenital heart surgery. CDR3s include the opening cysteine and the closing phenylalanine or tryptophan. Fields, in order: V gene, clone size, J gene, D gene, CDR3 protein, CDR3 DNA. The D gene is left open where the match is weak. Expanded clones get a size class; other rows say once, few or many, or leave the size out.

>TRDV1|few|TRDJ1|TRDD3
CALGVRQGLPTGGYFWDITDKLIF
TGTGCTCTTGGGGTCCGTCAAGGCCTTCCTACTGGGGGATACTTCTGGGATATCACCGATAAACTCATCTTT
>TRDV1|-|TRDJ1|TRDD2
CALGRDSFLQHGLIF
TGTGCTCTTGGGCGGGATTCCTTCCTACAGCATGGGCTCATCTTT
>TRDV1|-|TRDJ1|TRDD3
CALGELDWGRTDKLIF
TGTGCTCTTGGGGAACTGGACTGGGGGCGCACCGATAAACTCATCTTT
>TRDV1|-|TRDJ1|TRDD2
CALGGVPFLRYWHDANKLIF
TGTGCTCTTGGGGGCGTACCGTTCCTACGGTACTGGCACGATGCGAATAAACTCATCTTT
>TRDV1|-|TRDJ1|TRDD2
CALGDPLALPTYPGLPYTDKLIF
TGTGCTCTTGGGGATCCCCTAGCCCTTCCTACCTATCCCGGCTTACCGTACACCGATAAACTCATCTTT
>TRDV1|-|TRDJ1|-
CALGEFWLAGGSHGKLIF
TGTGCTCTTGGGGAATTCTGGCTAGCCGGTGGGAGCCACGGTAAACTCATCTTT
>TRDV1|-|TRDJ1|-
CALGEPPTSYKLGEGKLIF
TGTGCTCTTGGGGAACCTCCAACTTCCTACAAGCTGGGGGAGGGAAAACTCATCTTT
>TRDV1|-|TRDJ1|-
CALGELGGRTTTGLRPDPGWFGTYTDKLIF
TGTGCTCTTGGGGAACTAGGGGGCAGGACTACGACAGGGCTTAGGCCAGATCCTGGGTGGTTCGGCACGTACACCGATAAACTCATCTTT
>TRDV1|-|TRDJ1|TRDD3
CALGEPAFPEPLGDTGTDKLIF
TGTGCTCTTGGGGAACCCGCCTTCCCTGAACCACTGGGGGATACAGGCACCGATAAACTCATCTTT
>TRDV1|-|TRDJ1|-
CALGLPFLTRDFGGPYTDKLIF
TGTGCTCTTGGGCTCCCTTTCCTAACCCGCGATTTCGGGGGTCCGTACACCGATAAACTCATCTTT
>TRDV1|few|TRDJ1|-
CALGEGREGGAMYTDKLIF
TGTGCTCTTGGGGAAGGAAGAGAGGGAGGAGCAATGTACACCGATAAACTCATCTTT
>TRDV1|-|TRDJ1|TRDD3
CALGENWGKEIIF
TGTGCTCTTGGGGAAAACTGGGGGAAGGAAATCATCTTT
>TRDV1|-|TRDJ1|-
CALGEGGIRSYTDKLIF
TGTGCTCTTGGGGAAGGGGGAATACGCTCGTACACCGATAAACTCATCTTT
>TRDV1|-|TRDJ1|TRDD3
CALGEVTEKGCYWGQYTDKLIF
TGTGCTCTTGGGGAAGTCACAGAAAAGGGTTGCTACTGGGGACAGTACACCGATAAACTCATCTTT
>TRDV2|many|TRDJ1|-
CACCSEFLGVDKLIF
TGTGCCTGTTGTTCTGAATTCCTCGGGGTCGATAAACTCATCTTT
>TRDV1|-|TRDJ1|-
CALGEGFLLFAGGWDTDKLIF
TGTGCTCTTGGGGAAGGCTTCCTACTTTTTGCTGGGGGATGGGACACCGATAAACTCATCTTT
>TRDV1|-|TRDJ1|-
CALGETLRLTVKLIF
TGTGCTCTTGGGGAAACTCTACGCCTTACTGTAAAACTCATCTTT
>TRDV1|few|TRDJ1|TRDD3
CALGERLPPRLGGITPNTDKLIF
TGTGCTCTTGGGGAACGTCTCCCTCCCCGTCTAGGGGGGATAACCCCAAACACCGATAAACTCATCTTT